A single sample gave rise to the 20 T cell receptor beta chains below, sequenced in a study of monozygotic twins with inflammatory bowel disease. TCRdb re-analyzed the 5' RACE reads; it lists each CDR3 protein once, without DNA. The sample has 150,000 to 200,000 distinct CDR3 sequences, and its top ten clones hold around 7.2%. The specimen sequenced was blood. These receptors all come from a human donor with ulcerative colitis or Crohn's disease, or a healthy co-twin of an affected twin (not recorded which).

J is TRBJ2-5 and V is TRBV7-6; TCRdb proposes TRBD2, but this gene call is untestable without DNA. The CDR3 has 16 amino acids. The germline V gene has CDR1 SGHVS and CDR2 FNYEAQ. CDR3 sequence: CASSPSGLALGETQYF.

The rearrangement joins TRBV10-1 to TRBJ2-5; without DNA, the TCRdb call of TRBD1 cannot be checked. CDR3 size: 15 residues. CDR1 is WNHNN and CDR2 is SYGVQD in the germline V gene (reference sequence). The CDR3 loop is CASSEGQRTKETQYF.

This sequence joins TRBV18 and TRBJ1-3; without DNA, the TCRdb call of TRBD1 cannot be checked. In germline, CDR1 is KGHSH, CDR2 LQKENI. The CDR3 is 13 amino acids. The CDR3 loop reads CASSPGPGNTIYF.

The CDR3 reads CASSLELASYEQYF. The chain joins TRBV5-1 to TRBJ2-7; as DNA is missing, the TRBD2 call by TCRdb cannot be tested. The CDR3 sequence is 14 residues long. CDR1 is SGHRS, CDR2 YFSETQ, per germline.

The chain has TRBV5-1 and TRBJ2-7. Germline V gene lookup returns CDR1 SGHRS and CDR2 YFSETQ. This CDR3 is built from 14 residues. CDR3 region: CASSLGIVEGEQYF. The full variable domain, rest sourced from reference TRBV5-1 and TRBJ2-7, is KAGVTQTPRYLIKTRGQQVTLSCSPISGHRSVSWYQQTPGQGLQFLFEYFSETQRNKGNFPGRFSGRQFSNSRSEMNVSTLELGDSALYLCASSLGIVEGEQYFGPGTRLTVT.

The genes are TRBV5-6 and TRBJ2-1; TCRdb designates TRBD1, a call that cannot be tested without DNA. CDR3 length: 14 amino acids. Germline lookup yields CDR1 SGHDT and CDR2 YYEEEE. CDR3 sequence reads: CASSLGFQGNEQFF. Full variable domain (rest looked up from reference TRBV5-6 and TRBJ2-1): DAGVTQSPTHLIKTRGQQVTLRCSPKSGHDTVSWYQQALGQGPQFIFQYYEEEERQRGNFPDRFSGHQFPNYSSELNVNALLLGDSALYLCASSLGFQGNEQFFGPGTRLTVL.

The CDR3 region is CASSLVGQGYNEQFF. V is TRBV7-2 and J is TRBJ2-1; there is no DNA to check the TCRdb D call of TRBD1. CDR3 size: 15 residues. Germline lookup yields CDR1 SGHTA and CDR2 FQGNSA.

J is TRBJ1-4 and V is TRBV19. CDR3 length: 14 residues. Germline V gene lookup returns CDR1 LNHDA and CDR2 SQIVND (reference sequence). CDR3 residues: CASSSQRRDEKLFF.

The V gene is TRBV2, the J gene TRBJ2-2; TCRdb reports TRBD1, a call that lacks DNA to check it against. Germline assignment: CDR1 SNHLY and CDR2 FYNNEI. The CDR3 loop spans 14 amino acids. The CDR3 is CASSRDSNTGELFF.

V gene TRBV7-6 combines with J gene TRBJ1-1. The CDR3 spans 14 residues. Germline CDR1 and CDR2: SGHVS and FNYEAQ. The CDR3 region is CASSLGLPNTEAFF.

The CDR3 region is CASSQSAGNQPQHF. The chain employs TRBV3-1 and TRBJ1-5. This CDR3 comprises 14 residues. The germline V gene has CDR1 LGHDT and CDR2 YNNKEL (reference sequence).

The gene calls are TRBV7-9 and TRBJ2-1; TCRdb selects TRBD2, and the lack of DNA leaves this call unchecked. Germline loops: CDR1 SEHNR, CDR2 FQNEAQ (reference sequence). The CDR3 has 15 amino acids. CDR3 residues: CASSFGFAGGDEQFF. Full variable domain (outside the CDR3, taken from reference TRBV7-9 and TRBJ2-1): DTGVSQNPRHKITKRGQNVTFRCDPISEHNRLYWYRQTLGQGPEFLTYFQNEAQLEKSRLLSDRFSAERPKGSFSTLEIQRTEQGDSAMYLCASSFGFAGGDEQFFGPGTRLTVL.

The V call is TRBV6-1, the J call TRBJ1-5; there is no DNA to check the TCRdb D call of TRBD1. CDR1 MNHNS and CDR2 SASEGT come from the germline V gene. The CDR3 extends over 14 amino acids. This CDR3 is CASSTGKGNQPQHF.

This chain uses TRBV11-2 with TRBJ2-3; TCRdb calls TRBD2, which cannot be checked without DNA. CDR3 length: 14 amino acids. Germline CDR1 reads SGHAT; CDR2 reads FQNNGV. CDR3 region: CASSFPEAGPTQYF.

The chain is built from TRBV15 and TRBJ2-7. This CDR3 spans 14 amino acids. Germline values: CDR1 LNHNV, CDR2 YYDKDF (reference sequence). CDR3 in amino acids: CATSRDLSPHEQYF.

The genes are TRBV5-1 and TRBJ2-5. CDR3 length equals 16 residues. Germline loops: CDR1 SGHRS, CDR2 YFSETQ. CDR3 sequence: CASSLGPYRRQETQYF.

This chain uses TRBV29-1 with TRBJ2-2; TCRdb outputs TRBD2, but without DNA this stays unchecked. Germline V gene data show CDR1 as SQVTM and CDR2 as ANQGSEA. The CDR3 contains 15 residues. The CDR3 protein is CSAGILAGNTGELFF.

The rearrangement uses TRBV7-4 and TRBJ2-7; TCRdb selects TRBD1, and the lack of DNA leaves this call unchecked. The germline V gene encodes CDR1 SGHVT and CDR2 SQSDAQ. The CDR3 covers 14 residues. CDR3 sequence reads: CASSTGGPIYEQYF.

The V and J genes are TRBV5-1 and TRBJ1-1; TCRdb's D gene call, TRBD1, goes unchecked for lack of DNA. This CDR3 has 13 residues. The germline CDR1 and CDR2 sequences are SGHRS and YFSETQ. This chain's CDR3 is CASSLEPTGEAFF.

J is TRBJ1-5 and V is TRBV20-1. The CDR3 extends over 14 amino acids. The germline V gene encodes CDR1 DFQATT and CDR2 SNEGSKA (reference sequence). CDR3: CSASDRNGYQPQHF.